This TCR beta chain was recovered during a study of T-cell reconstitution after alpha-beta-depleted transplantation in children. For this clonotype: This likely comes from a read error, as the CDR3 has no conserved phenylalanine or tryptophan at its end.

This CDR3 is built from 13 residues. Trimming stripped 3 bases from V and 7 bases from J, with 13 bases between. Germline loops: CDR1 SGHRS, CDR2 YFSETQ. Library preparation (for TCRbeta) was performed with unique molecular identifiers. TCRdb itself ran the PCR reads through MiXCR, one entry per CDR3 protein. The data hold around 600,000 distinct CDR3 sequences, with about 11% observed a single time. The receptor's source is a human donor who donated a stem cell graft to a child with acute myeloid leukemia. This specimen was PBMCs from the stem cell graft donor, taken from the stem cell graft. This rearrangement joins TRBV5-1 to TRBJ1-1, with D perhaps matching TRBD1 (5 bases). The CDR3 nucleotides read TGCGCCAGCAGCTCGGGGGACCTCGATGAAGCTTTCTGT. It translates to CASSSGDLDEAFC.